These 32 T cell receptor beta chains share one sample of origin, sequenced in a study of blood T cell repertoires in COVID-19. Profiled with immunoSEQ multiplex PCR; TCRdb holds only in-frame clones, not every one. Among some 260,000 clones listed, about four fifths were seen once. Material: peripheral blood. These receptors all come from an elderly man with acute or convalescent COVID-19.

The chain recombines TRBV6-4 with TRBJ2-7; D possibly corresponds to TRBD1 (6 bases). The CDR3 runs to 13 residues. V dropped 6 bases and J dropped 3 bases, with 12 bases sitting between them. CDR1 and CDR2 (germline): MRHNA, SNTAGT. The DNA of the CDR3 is TGTGCCAGCAGCACGGGACACCTCTACGAGCAGTACTTC. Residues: CASSTGHLYEQYF.

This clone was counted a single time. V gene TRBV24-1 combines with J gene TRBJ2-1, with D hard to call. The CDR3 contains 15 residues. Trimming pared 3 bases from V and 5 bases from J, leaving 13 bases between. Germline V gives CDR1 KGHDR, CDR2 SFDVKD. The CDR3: CATSDPRRVNNEQFF. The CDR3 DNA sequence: TGTGCCACCAGTGATCCCCGACGGGTGAACAATGAGCAGTTCTTC.

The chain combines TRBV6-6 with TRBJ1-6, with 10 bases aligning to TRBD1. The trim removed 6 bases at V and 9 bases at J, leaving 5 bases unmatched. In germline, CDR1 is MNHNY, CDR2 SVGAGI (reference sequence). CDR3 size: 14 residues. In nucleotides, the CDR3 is TGTGCCAGCAGCCGGGACAGGGGAAGTTCACCCCTCCACTTT. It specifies CASSRDRGSSPLHF.

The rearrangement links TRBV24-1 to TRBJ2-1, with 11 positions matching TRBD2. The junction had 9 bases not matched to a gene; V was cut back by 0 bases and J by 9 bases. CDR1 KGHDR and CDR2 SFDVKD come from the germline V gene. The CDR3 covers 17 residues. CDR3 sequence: CATSDLYASGRIGEQFF. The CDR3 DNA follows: TGTGCCACCAGTGATTTGTATGCTAGCGGGAGGATTGGTGAGCAGTTCTTC.

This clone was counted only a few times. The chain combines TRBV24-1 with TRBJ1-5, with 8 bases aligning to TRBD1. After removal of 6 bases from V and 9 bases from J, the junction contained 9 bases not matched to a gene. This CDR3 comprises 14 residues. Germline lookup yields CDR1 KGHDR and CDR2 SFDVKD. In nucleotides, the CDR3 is TGTGCCACCAGTCCGGACAGGGCCAATTGGCCCCAGCATTTT. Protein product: CATSPDRANWPQHF.

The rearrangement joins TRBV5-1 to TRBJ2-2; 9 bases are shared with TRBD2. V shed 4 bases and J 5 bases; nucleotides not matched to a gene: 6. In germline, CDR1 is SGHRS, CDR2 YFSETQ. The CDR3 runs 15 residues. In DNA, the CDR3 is TGCGCCAGCAGCCAAGGGACTAGCAGGACCGGGGAGCTGTTTTTT. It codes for CASSQGTSRTGELFF.

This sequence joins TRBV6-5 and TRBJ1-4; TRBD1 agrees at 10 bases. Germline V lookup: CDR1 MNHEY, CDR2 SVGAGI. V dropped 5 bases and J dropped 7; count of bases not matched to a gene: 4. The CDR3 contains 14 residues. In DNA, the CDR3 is TGTGCCAGCAGTCGACAGGGGGCGATTGAAAAACTGTTTTTT. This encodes CASSRQGAIEKLFF.

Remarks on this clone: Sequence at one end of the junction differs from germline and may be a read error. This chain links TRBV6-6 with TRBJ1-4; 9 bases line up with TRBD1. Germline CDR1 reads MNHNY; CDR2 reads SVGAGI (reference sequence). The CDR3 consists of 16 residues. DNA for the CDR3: TGTGCCAGCAGTTACTTAACAGGGGGCTCTAACGAAAAACTGTTTTTT. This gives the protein CASSYLTGGSNEKLFF.

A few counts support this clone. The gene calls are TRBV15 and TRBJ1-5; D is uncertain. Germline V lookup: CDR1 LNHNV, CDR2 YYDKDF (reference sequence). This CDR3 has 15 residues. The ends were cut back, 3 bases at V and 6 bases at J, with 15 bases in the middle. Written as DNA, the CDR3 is TGTGCCACCAGCAGGGGTCAGGTTGGAAGTCAGCCCCAGCATTTT. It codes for CATSRGQVGSQPQHF.

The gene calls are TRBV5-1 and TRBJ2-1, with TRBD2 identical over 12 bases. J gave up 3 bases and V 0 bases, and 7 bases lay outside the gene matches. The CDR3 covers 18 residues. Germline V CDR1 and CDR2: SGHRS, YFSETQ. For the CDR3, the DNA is TGCGCCAGCAGCTTGGAGAGTCGACTAGCGGGAGTCTACAATGAGCAGTTCTTC. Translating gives CASSLESRLAGVYNEQFF. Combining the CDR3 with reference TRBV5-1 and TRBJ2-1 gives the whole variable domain KAGVTQTPRYLIKTRGQQVTLSCSPISGHRSVSWYQQTPGQGLQFLFEYFSETQRNKGNFPGRFSGRQFSNSRSEMNVSTLELGDSALYLCASSLESRLAGVYNEQFFGPGTRLTVL.

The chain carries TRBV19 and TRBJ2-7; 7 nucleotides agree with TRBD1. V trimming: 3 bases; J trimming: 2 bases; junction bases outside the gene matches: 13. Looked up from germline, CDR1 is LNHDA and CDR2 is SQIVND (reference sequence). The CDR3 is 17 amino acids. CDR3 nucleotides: TGTGCCAGTAGTATGGGACGCGGCCGGGACAGCACCTACGAGCAGTACTTC. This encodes CASSMGRGRDSTYEQYF.

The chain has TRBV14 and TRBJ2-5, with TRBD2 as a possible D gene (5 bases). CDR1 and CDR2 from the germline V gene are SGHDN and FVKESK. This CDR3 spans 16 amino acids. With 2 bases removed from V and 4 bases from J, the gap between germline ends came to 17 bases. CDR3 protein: CASSQRRGLKAETQYF. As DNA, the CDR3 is TGTGCCAGCAGCCAAAGGAGAGGACTCAAGGCAGAGACCCAGTACTTC.

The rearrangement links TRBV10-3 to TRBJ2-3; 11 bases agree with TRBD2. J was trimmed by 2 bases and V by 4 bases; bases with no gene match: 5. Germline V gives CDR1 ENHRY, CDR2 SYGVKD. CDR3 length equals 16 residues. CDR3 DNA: TGTGCCATCAGTGCGGGGACTAGCGGATCCACAGATACGCAGTATTTT. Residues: CAISAGTSGSTDTQYF.

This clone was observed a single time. The CDR3 sequence is CASSFLSRGLMNTEAFF. The CDR3 coding sequence is TGTGCCAGCAGCTTTTTGAGCCGAGGGCTCATGAACACTGAAGCTTTCTTT. The chain combines TRBV5-8 with TRBJ1-1; D is unresolved. This CDR3 has 17 residues. Trimming removed 2 bases from V and 0 bases from J, with 17 bases in between. From germline, CDR1 is SGHTS and CDR2 YDEGEE.

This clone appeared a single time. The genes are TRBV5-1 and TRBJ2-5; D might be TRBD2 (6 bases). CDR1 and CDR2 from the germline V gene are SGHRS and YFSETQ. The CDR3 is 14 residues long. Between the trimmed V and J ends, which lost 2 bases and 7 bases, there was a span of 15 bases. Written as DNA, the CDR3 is TGCGCCAGCAGCTTCCCAGAAACGCGGGGGACCCAGTACTTC. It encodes CASSFPETRGTQYF.

The CDR3: CASSRIVTGRNTEAFF. Written as DNA, the CDR3 is TGTGCCAGCAGCCGGATCGTGACAGGGAGGAACACTGAAGCTTTCTTT. This chain links TRBV5-6 with TRBJ1-1; 7 nucleotides match TRBD1. The CDR3 is 16 residues long. Trimming removed 4 bases from V and 1 base from J; junction bases left unmatched: 10. Germline loops: CDR1 SGHDT, CDR2 YYEEEE.

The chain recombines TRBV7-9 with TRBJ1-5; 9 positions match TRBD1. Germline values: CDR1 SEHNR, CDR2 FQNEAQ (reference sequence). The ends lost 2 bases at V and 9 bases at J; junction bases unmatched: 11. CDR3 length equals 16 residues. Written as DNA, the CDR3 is TGTGCCAGCAGCTTAATCCGGGGACAGGGCCCTTCGCCCCAGCATTTT. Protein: CASSLIRGQGPSPQHF.

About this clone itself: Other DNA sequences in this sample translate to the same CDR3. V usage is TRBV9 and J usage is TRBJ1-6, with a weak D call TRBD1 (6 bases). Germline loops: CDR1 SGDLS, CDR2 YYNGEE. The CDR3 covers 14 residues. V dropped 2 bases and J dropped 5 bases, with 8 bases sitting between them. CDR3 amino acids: CASSVGQNNSPLHF. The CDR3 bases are TGTGCCAGCAGCGTCGGACAGAATAATTCACCCCTCCACTTT.

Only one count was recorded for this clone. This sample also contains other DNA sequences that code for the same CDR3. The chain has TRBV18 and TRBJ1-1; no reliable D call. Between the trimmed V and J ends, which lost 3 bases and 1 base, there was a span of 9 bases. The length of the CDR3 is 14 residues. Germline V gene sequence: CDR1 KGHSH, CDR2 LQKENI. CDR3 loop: CASSPSSGNTEAFF. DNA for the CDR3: TGTGCCAGCTCACCCAGTTCTGGGAACACTGAAGCTTTCTTT.

The DNA of the CDR3 is TGCGCCAGCAGTGAGTCTGGCACCCCGTCCAACTACGAGCAGTACTTC. Translated, it gives CASSESGTPSNYEQYF. The rearrangement links TRBV10-2 to TRBJ2-7; D remains unclear. Trimming took off 0 bases at V and 3 bases at J, with 15 bases between the two ends. The CDR3 is 16 amino acids. Germline CDR1 WSHSY, CDR2 SAAADI.

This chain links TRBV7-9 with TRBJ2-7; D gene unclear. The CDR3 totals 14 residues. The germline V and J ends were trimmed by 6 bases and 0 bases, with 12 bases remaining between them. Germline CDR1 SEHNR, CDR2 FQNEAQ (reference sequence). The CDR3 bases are TGTGCCAGCAGGAGGCTATTTTCCTCCTACGAGCAGTACTTC. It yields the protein CASRRLFSSYEQYF. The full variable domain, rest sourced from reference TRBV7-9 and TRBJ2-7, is DTGVSQNPRHKITKRGQNVTFRCDPISEHNRLYWYRQTLGQGPEFLTYFQNEAQLEKSRLLSDRFSAERPKGSFSTLEIQRTEQGDSAMYLCASRRLFSSYEQYFGPGTRLTVT.

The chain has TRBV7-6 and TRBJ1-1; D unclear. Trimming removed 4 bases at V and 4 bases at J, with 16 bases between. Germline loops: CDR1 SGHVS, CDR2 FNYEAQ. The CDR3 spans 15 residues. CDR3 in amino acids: CASSSNSMGATEAFF. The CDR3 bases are TGTGCCAGCAGCTCCAATTCCATGGGAGCCACTGAAGCTTTCTTT.

The CDR3 region is CASSLADSFSPLHF. Here the CDR3 DNA reads TGCGCCAGCAGCTTGGCGGACAGTTTTTCACCCCTCCACTTT. The chain employs TRBV5-1 and TRBJ1-6; perhaps TRBD1 as D (6 bases). In germline, CDR1 is SGHRS, CDR2 YFSETQ. The CDR3 has 14 amino acids. Deletions cut 0 bases from V and 9 bases from J, with 10 bases between.

The CDR3 sequence: CASRYRENTEAFF. DNA of the CDR3: TGCGCCAGCAGATACCGGGAGAACACTGAAGCTTTCTTT. The chain has TRBV5-1 and TRBJ1-1; no firm D call. Trimming shortened V by 5 bases and J by 1 base, and 9 bases separated the two germline ends. The length of the CDR3 is 13 residues. The germline CDR1 and CDR2 sequences are SGHRS and YFSETQ.

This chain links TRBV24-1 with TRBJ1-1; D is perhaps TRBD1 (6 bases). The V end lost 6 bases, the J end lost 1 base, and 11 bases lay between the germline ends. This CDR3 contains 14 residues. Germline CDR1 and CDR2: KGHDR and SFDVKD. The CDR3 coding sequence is TGTGCCACCAGTATGGGACATTCGAACACTGAAGCTTTCTTT. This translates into CATSMGHSNTEAFF.

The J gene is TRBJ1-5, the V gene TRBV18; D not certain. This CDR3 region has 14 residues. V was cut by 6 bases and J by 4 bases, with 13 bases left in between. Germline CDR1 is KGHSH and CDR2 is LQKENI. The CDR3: CASSPLPSNQPQHF. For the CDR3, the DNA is TGTGCCAGCTCCCCCCTACCTTCGAATCAGCCCCAGCATTTT.

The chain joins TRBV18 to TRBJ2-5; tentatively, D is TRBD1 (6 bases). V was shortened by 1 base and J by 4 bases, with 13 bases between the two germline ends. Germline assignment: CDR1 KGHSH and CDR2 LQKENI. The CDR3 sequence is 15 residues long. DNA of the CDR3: TGTGCCAGCTCACCACGGGGGCAGGGGAGAGAGACCCAGTACTTC. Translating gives CASSPRGQGRETQYF.

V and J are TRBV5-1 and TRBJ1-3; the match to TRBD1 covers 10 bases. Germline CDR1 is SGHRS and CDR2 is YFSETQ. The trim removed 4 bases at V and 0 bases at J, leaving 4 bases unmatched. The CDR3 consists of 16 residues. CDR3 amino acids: CASSPRQGASGNTIYF. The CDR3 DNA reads TGCGCCAGCAGCCCCAGACAGGGGGCCTCTGGAAACACCATATATTTT.

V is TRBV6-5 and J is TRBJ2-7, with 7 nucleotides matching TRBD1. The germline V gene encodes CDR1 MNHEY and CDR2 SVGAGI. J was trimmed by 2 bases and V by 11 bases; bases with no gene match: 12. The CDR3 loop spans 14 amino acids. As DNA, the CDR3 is TGTGCCTTAAAGGGGACAGACTCTCCCTACGAGCAGTACTTC. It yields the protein CALKGTDSPYEQYF.

CDR3 region: CASSELAGAGNQPQHF. In nucleotides, the CDR3 is TGTGCCAGCAGTGAATTGGCAGGGGCCGGAAATCAGCCCCAGCATTTT. The chain links TRBV6-1 to TRBJ1-5; D perhaps matches TRBD1 (6 bases). CDR1 is MNHNS, CDR2 SASEGT, per germline. The CDR3 spans 16 residues. V was clipped by 2 bases and J by 4 bases, with 15 bases between them.

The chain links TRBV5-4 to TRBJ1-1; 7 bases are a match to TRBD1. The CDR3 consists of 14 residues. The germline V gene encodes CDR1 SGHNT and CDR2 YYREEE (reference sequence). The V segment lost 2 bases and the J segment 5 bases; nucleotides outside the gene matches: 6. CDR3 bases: TGTGCCAGCAGCTTTTTCGACAGGGAGACTGAAGCTTTCTTT. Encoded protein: CASSFFDRETEAFF.

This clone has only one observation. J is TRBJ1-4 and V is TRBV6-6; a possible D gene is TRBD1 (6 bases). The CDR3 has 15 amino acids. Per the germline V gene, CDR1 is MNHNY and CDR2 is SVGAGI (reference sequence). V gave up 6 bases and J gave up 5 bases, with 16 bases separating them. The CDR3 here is CASRTAGEGNEKLFF. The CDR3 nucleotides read TGTGCCAGCAGAACGGCAGGGGAGGGGAATGAAAAACTGTTTTTT.